This T cell receptor beta chain was profiled in a study of early T cells in non-severe SARS-CoV-2 infection. The sample holds many counts of this clonotype. Trimming cost V 4 bases and J 4 bases; bases outside gene matches: 8. This CDR3 comprises 15 residues. Attachment of unique molecular identifiers was made to individual cDNA molecules. TCRdb analysed the 5' RACE reads with MiXCR anew, one entry per CDR3 protein. The sample contains roughly 75,000 distinct CDR3 sequences, approximately 11% of which appear only once. The sample was whole blood. The sequence was collected from an adult who was a healthcare worker with PCR-confirmed SARS-CoV-2 infection or an uninfected control (not recorded which). The chain carries TRBV12-3 or TRBV12-4 and TRBJ1-2; 8 nucleotides agree with TRBD1. The CDR3 loop reads CASSYRDRPLYGYTF. CDR3 coding DNA: TGTGCCAGCAGTTACCGGGACAGGCCCCTCTATGGCTACACCTTC.